This is a list of T cell receptor beta chains from one sample in a study of shared clonotypes between healthy human individuals. The assay was immunoSEQ multiplex PCR, and TCRdb's table has in-frame clones only and misses some. The top ten hold approximately 1.5% of the sample, which has over a million clones, about 74% seen once. Source material: memory CD4+ T cells sorted from blood. The receptors come from a man younger than 30 in good health. Both conserved end residues are trimmed from each CDR3. Each record gives: J gene, D gene, V gene, CDR3 protein. The D gene is left open where the match is weak.

J: TRBJ2-5; D: NA; V: TRBV6-1; CDR3: ASSEFGLQTQY
J: TRBJ2-7; D: NA; V: TRBV11-2; CDR3: ASSLGLLSYEQY
J: TRBJ1-1; D: TRBD1; V: TRBV30; CDR3: AWSYGGTGDAF
J: TRBJ1-2; D: NA; V: TRBV9; CDR3: ASSPLGYGYT
J: TRBJ2-5; D: NA; V: TRBV5-3; CDR3: ARSRINPASQETQY
J: TRBJ1-1; D: TRBD1; V: TRBV6-1; CDR3: ASSRGQGGEAF
J: TRBJ1-1; D: NA; V: TRBV5-1; CDR3: ASSLRQQNTEAF
J: TRBJ2-3; D: TRBD1; V: TRBV9; CDR3: ASSVRGRLADTQY
J: TRBJ2-2; D: TRBD2; V: TRBV5-1; CDR3: ASSLNTRETGELF
J: TRBJ2-3; D: TRBD1; V: TRBV9; CDR3: ASSVPRAGTGRTDTQY
J: TRBJ2-3; D: NA; V: TRBV30; CDR3: AWCRAKMSDTQY
J: TRBJ2-2; D: TRBD1; V: TRBV10-3; CDR3: AITQGASGNTGELF
J: TRBJ2-3; D: NA; V: TRBV9; CDR3: ASSVGGSPPDTQY
J: TRBJ1-3; D: NA; V: TRBV18; CDR3: ASSPETGTRGNTIY
J: TRBJ2-1; D: TRBD2; V: TRBV6-6; CDR3: ASSLAGGYNEQF
J: TRBJ2-3; D: TRBD2; V: TRBV19; CDR3: ATLWEGRYTDTQY
J: TRBJ2-7; D: NA; V: TRBV5-1; CDR3: ASSLDRATPQQY
J: TRBJ2-7; D: NA; V: TRBV19; CDR3: ASSLGASYEQY
J: TRBJ2-3; D: TRBD2; V: TRBV4-1; CDR3: ASSLPLGLAGGDTQY
J: TRBJ2-2; D: TRBD2; V: TRBV5-4; CDR3: ASSLTSGSSGELF
J: TRBJ1-4; D: NA; V: TRBV5-6; CDR3: ASSLTALSGGEKLF
J: TRBJ2-7; D: TRBD2; V: TRBV5-1; CDR3: ASSDPGGSYEQY
J: TRBJ1-1; D: NA; V: TRBV5-1; CDR3: ASSLYGKNTEAF
J: TRBJ2-7; D: TRBD2; V: TRBV2; CDR3: ASSGSGRVIYEQY
J: TRBJ1-6; D: NA; V: TRBV6-5; CDR3: ASSYGASSPLH
J: TRBJ1-2; D: NA; V: TRBV7-2; CDR3: ASSLGGNYGYT
J: TRBJ2-2; D: NA; V: TRBV5-4; CDR3: ASSLGRADGELF
J: TRBJ2-7; D: TRBD2; V: TRBV2; CDR3: ASRALGGSYEQY
J: TRBJ2-1; D: NA; V: TRBV5-1; CDR3: ASSLGAEQF
J: TRBJ1-6; D: TRBD1; V: TRBV7-8; CDR3: ASSLELGQGNSPLH
J: TRBJ1-6; D: NA; V: TRBV4-1; CDR3: ASSQGQDNSPLH
J: TRBJ1-6; D: NA; V: TRBV11-2; CDR3: ASSLTTQSSYNSPLH
J: TRBJ2-7; D: NA; V: TRBV28; CDR3: ASSPPAYEQY
J: TRBJ2-3; D: TRBD2; V: TRBV25-1; CDR3: ASSATSGSTDTQY
J: TRBJ2-2; D: NA; V: TRBV6-6; CDR3: GASARNTGELF
J: TRBJ2-1; D: NA; V: TRBV29-1; CDR3: SVGVLSSYNEQF
J: TRBJ1-4; D: NA; V: TRBV7-6; CDR3: ASSERYSTNEKLF
J: TRBJ2-1; D: TRBD2; V: TRBV7-8; CDR3: ASSLMRSIAGPGDEQF
J: TRBJ1-2; D: NA; V: TRBV5-6; CDR3: ASSLGWENGYT